A selection of T cell receptor beta chains follows, all from one sample in a study of blood T cell repertoires in COVID-19. Some clones are missing from TCRdb's copy, which holds only in-frame ones; the method was immunoSEQ multiplex PCR. The sample has some 250,000 clones, 60% to 75% seen once. Sequenced material: peripheral blood. The origin of the receptors is an elderly woman with acute or convalescent COVID-19. CDR3s include the opening cysteine and the closing phenylalanine or tryptophan. D genes are given only for firm matches. Clone size, where shown, is once, few, many, or a class for clones that have expanded.

>TRBD1|NA|TRBJ2-1|TRBV10-1
CASSSWTGTFPFF
TGCGCCAGCAGTTCTTGGACAGGGACCTTCCCATTCTTC
>TRBD2|NA|TRBJ2-1|TRBV12-5
CASGRTSIYEQFF
TGTGCTAGTGGTAGGACTAGCATCTATGAGCAGTTCTTC
>TRBD2|NA|TRBJ2-3|TRBV6-1
CASSETASGGTDTQYF
TGTGCCAGCAGTGAAACCGCTAGCGGGGGCACAGATACGCAGTATTTT
>NA|NA|TRBJ1-6|TRBV3-1/TRBV3-2
CASSQSGNSPLHF
TGTGCCAGCAGCCAATCCGGGAATTCACCCCTCCACTTT
>NA|once|TRBJ1-2|TRBV12-3/TRBV12-4
CASSLRQVYGYTF
TGTGCCAGCAGTCTACGACAGGTATATGGCTACACCTTC
>NA|NA|TRBJ1-2|TRBV19
CASSGQNYGYTF
TGTGCCAGTAGTGGACAGAACTATGGCTACACCTTC
>NA|NA|TRBJ1-3|TRBV2
CASGGLEGNTIYF
TGTGCCAGCGGGGGCCTTGAGGGAAACACCATATATTTT
>NA|NA|TRBJ2-5|TRBV5-1
CASSPGQPAETQYF
TGCGCCAGCAGCCCCGGACAGCCGGCAGAGACCCAGTACTTC
>NA|NA|TRBJ1-2|TRBV5-5
CASIAVGGLCTF
TGTGCCAGCATCGCTGTTGGGGGACTCTGCACCTTC
>NA|NA|TRBJ1-2|TRBV4-1
CASSQGRQATLNGYTF
TGCGCCAGCAGCCAAGGGCGACAGGCGACCCTTAATGGCTACACCTTC
>NA|NA|TRBJ2-2|TRBV6-5
CASSSTPSGTGELFF
TGTGCCAGCAGTTCGACTCCCTCCGGCACCGGGGAGCTGTTTTTT
>NA|NA|TRBJ1-2|TRBV3-1/TRBV3-2
CASSPVGGGYTF
TGTGCCAGCAGCCCCGTTGGGGGCGGCTACACCTTC
>NA|NA|TRBJ2-7|TRBV5-1
CASIGTWRDYEQYF
TGCGCCAGCATTGGGACGTGGAGGGATTACGAGCAGTACTTC
>TRBD1|NA|TRBJ1-6|TRBV5-6
CASSFARTGGVNSPLHF
TGTGCCAGCAGCTTCGCAAGGACAGGGGGCGTTAATTCACCCCTCCACTTT
>TRBD1|NA|TRBJ2-7|TRBV27
CASSLTGGPISYEQYF
TGTGCCAGCAGTTTAACAGGGGGACCCATCTCCTACGAGCAGTACTTC
>NA|NA|TRBJ1-4|TRBV4-3
CASSQDNAGTNEKLFF
TGCGCCAGCAGCCAAGATAATGCGGGAACGAATGAAAAACTGTTTTTT
>TRBD1|NA|TRBJ2-2|TRBV29-1
CSADRDNTGELFF
TGCAGCGCGGACAGGGATAACACCGGGGAGCTGTTTTTT
>TRBD1|NA|TRBJ2-1|TRBV19
CASSFGQDYNEQFF
TGTGCCAGTAGTTTCGGACAGGACTACAATGAGCAGTTCTTC